This T cell receptor (beta chain) derives from a study of OX40 agonist ivuxolimab in advanced cancers. Study at large: The dose-escalation cohort had hepatocellular carcinoma, melanoma, renal cell or head and neck cancer. Overall study findings and caveats: Researchers report that CD8+ T cells had, on average, more expanded clones than CD4+.

This clone was observed a handful of times. The antigen is undetermined. Profiling relied on immunoSEQ multiplex PCR, and the TCRdb table lists in-frame clones only, not all of them. The sample includes tens of thousands of clones, around 78% seen only once; the top ten take 3% to 3.5%. V was trimmed by 2 bases and J by 0 bases, leaving 11 bases between them. Germline loops: CDR1 SGHRS, CDR2 YFSETQ. This CDR3 is 15 amino acids long. This TCR was recovered from an adult with an advanced solid tumor such as melanoma, head and neck, liver or kidney cancer. Source: CD4+ or CD8+ T cells sorted from blood, taken in a trial of the OX40 agonist ivuxolimab. The rearrangement links TRBV5-1 to TRBJ1-1; D ambiguous. In nucleotides, the CDR3 is TGCGCCAGCAGCTTTGACACGAACATGAACACTGAAGCTTTCTTT. It encodes CASSFDTNMNTEAFF.